This TCR beta chain was observed in a study of response to subunit inactivated influenza vaccine. The study, taken as a whole, reports: Authors suggested few new T cells are recruited by each seasonal influenza vaccination.

TCRdb independently ran MiXCR on the RT-PCR reads; one entry per CDR3 protein. The table shows a few hundred thousand distinct CDR3 sequences, with approximately 9.9% occurring only once. The germline V gene encodes CDR1 DFQATT and CDR2 SNEGSKA (reference sequence). V dropped 5 bases and J dropped 2 bases, with 14 bases sitting between them. The CDR3 consists of 14 residues. This clonotype was counted many times. Its target is unknown. The rearrangement links TRBV20-1 to TRBJ2-3, with D possibly matching TRBD2 (6 bases). The clonotype comes from a man aged 50 or older who received an inactivated influenza vaccine. The material was PBMCs from blood, obtained roughly 45 days after vaccination. CDR3 region: CSARGTTNTDTQYF. CDR3 nucleotide sequence: TGCAGTGCTCGCGGGACGACCAACACAGATACGCAGTATTTT.